The 18 T cell receptor beta chains listed next were all sequenced from one sample in a study of OX40 agonist ivuxolimab in advanced cancers. Sequenced by immunoSEQ multiplex PCR; TCRdb stores in-frame clones only, minus some. The sample consists of about 40,000 clones, 85% to 90% of them appearing once. The sequencing used CD4+ or CD8+ T cells sorted from blood, collected in a trial of the OX40 agonist ivuxolimab. All receptors derive from an adult with an advanced solid tumor such as melanoma, head and neck, liver or kidney cancer.

V gene TRBV5-1 combines with J gene TRBJ1-1, with a possible D match to TRBD1 (5 bases). CDR3 length: 13 amino acids. V gave up 9 bases and J gave up 4 bases, with 16 bases separating them. CDR1 is SGHRS, CDR2 YFSETQ, per germline. CDR3 in amino acids: CATYLQETTEAFF. CDR3 sequence (DNA): TGCGCCACCTACCTACAGGAGACCACTGAAGCTTTCTTT.

V usage is TRBV6-1 and J usage is TRBJ1-3, with no clear D. The CDR3 is 12 amino acids. V lost 5 bases, J lost 0 bases, and 2 bases lay in between. Germline V gene lookup returns CDR1 MNHNS and CDR2 SASEGT. CDR3 amino acids: CASSNSGNTIYF. The CDR3 DNA sequence: TGTGCCAGCAGTAACTCTGGAAACACCATATATTTT.

V gene TRBV6-6 combines with J gene TRBJ1-2; a possible D gene is TRBD1 (5 bases). CDR3 length: 14 residues. CDR1 is MNHNY, CDR2 SVGAGI, per germline (reference sequence). V was trimmed by 2 bases and J by 5 bases, leaving 12 bases between them. The CDR3 nucleotides are TGTGCCAGCAGTTACAATGGGGAGGGGTATGGCTACACCTTC. Its protein product is CASSYNGEGYGYTF.

This CDR3 is CASSPRRGDTQYF. The CDR3 DNA reads TGTGCCAGCAGCCCCAGGCGGGGAGATACGCAGTATTTT. The chain combines TRBV5-6 with TRBJ2-3, with a weak D call TRBD2 (6 bases). From germline, CDR1 is SGHDT and CDR2 YYEEEE. Trimming left V 4 bases short and J 5 bases short, with 11 bases between. The CDR3 is 13 amino acids. Complete variable domain (other parts from reference TRBV5-6 and TRBJ2-3): DAGVTQSPTHLIKTRGQQVTLRCSPKSGHDTVSWYQQALGQGPQFIFQYYEEEERQRGNFPDRFSGHQFPNYSSELNVNALLLGDSALYLCASSPRRGDTQYFGPGTRLTVL.

V and J are TRBV6-1 and TRBJ2-7; no firm D call. CDR3 length: 13 amino acids. The germline V and J ends were trimmed by 0 bases and 12 bases, with 15 bases remaining between them. The germline V gene has CDR1 MNHNS and CDR2 SASEGT. The CDR3 region has the DNA TGTGCCAGCAGTGAAGCGCTAGGCAGGACCTGGTACTTC. Residues: CASSEALGRTWYF.

This clone was seen a handful of times. The chain couples TRBV11-2 to TRBJ1-2; D not certain. CDR1 is SGHAT and CDR2 is FQNNGV in the germline V gene. The CDR3 consists of 13 residues. Trimming removed 5 bases at V and 3 bases at J, with 10 bases between. CDR3 DNA sequence: TGTGCCAGCAGCCACATTGGGGACTATGGCTACACCTTC. It specifies CASSHIGDYGYTF.

Worth noting for this clone: At the DNA level, this CDR3 is encoded by other sequences in the same sample as well. The chain has TRBV28 and TRBJ2-2, with D possibly being TRBD2 (5 bases). Trimming stripped 6 bases from V and 5 bases from J, with 7 bases between. Germline V lookup: CDR1 MDHEN, CDR2 SYDVKM. CDR3 length equals 12 residues. CDR3 bases: TGTGCCAGCAGACTAGGGACCGGGGAGCTGTTTTTT. It encodes CASRLGTGELFF.

The chain couples TRBV29-1 to TRBJ2-5; D is uncertain. The V end lost 3 bases, the J end lost 1 base, and 15 bases lay between the germline ends. Germline values: CDR1 SQVTM, CDR2 ANQGSEA. The CDR3 runs 15 residues. DNA of the CDR3: TGCAGCGTTGATGGTGGGTTTCGTCTCCAAGAGACCCAGTACTTC. Its protein is CSVDGGFRLQETQYF.

The chain couples TRBV19 to TRBJ1-2; unclear D gene. CDR1 and CDR2 from the germline V gene are LNHDA and SQIVND (reference sequence). The CDR3 is 15 residues long. The V gene lost 8 bases and the J gene lost 0 bases, with 16 bases spanning the gap. CDR3 in amino acids: CASLSRATANYGYTF. CDR3 nucleotides: TGTGCCAGTCTCTCGAGGGCGACCGCTAACTATGGCTACACCTTC.

This chain joins TRBV28 and TRBJ1-1, with 7 bases aligning to TRBD1. The V segment lost 6 bases and the J segment 3 bases; nucleotides outside the gene matches: 7. Germline assignment: CDR1 MDHEN and CDR2 SYDVKM. CDR3 length: 14 residues. In nucleotides, the CDR3 is TGTGCCAGCAGACCGGGACAGTACCACACTGAAGCTTTCTTT. As protein: CASRPGQYHTEAFF.

J is TRBJ1-2 and V is TRBV5-4; D is uncertain. Trimming removed 4 bases from V and 2 bases from J, with 12 bases in between. The germline CDR1 and CDR2 sequences are SGHNT and YYREEE (reference sequence). The length of the CDR3 is 14 residues. CDR3 DNA: TGTGCCAGCAGCCGGGCCTTGCAAAACTATGGCTACACCTTC. It is translated as CASSRALQNYGYTF.

The chain uses TRBV9 and TRBJ1-1, with D unresolved. The CDR3 spans 14 residues. Germline V gene lookup returns CDR1 SGDLS and CDR2 YYNGEE. The V end was cut by 6 bases, the J end by 3 bases, with 15 bases between. The CDR3 coding sequence is TGTGCCAGCACCACTAGGGCCCGGGACACTGAAGCTTTCTTT. Translating it yields CASTTRARDTEAFF.

There are a few counts of this clone. The chain combines TRBV27 with TRBJ1-1; TRBD1 is a possible D gene (5 bases). V lost 4 bases and J lost 1, with 7 bases in between. Germline CDR1 and CDR2: MNHEY and SMNVEV (reference sequence). The CDR3 is 13 residues long. The CDR3: CASSSRGNTEAFF. For the CDR3, the DNA is TGTGCCAGCAGTTCAAGGGGGAACACTGAAGCTTTCTTT.

CDR3 coding DNA: TGTGCCAGCAGACAACCCCGGTACGAGCAGTACTTC. Protein sequence: CASRQPRYEQYF. V usage is TRBV6-6 and J usage is TRBJ2-7; D gene ambiguous. V lost 6 bases to trimming and J lost 4 bases, with 10 bases between them. The germline V gene encodes CDR1 MNHNY and CDR2 SVGAGI (reference sequence). The CDR3 loop spans 12 amino acids.

The gene calls are TRBV19 and TRBJ1-5; 7 positions agree with TRBD1. V trimming: 5 bases; J trimming: 6 bases; junction bases outside the gene matches: 16. From germline, CDR1 is LNHDA and CDR2 SQIVND (reference sequence). This CDR3 is built from 17 residues. The CDR3 bases are TGTGCCAGTAGTGCAATGCCGGGACAGCGTCAGGGTCAGCCCCAGCATTTT. This gives the protein CASSAMPGQRQGQPQHF. Variable domain in full (rest from reference TRBV19 and TRBJ1-5): DGGITQSPKYLFRKEGQNVTLSCEQNLNHDAMYWYRQDPGQGLRLIYYSQIVNDFQKGDIAEGYSVSREKKESFPLTVTSAQKNPTAFYLCASSAMPGQRQGQPQHFGDGTRLSIL.

The gene calls are TRBV20-1 and TRBJ2-7, with D unresolved. The germline V and J ends were trimmed by 3 bases and 5 bases, with 5 bases remaining between them. The CDR3 is made up of 10 amino acids. Looked up from germline, CDR1 is DFQATT and CDR2 is SNEGSKA (reference sequence). CDR3 region: CSASLDEQYF. The CDR3 bases are TGCAGTGCTAGCCTGGACGAGCAGTACTTC.

V is TRBV7-9 and J is TRBJ2-5; TRBD1 might be the D (5 bases). Germline lookup yields CDR1 SEHNR and CDR2 FQNEAQ (reference sequence). With 2 bases removed from V and 5 bases from J, the gap between germline ends came to 27 bases. The CDR3 contains 19 residues. CDR3 bases: TGTGCCAGCAGCTTAAGGGGTTGGGGTCCCGCCGGTTTGACCGAGACCCAGTACTTC. This sequence encodes CASSLRGWGPAGLTETQYF. Drawing the rest from reference TRBV7-9 and TRBJ2-5, the complete variable domain is DTGVSQNPRHKITKRGQNVTFRCDPISEHNRLYWYRQTLGQGPEFLTYFQNEAQLEKSRLLSDRFSAERPKGSFSTLEIQRTEQGDSAMYLCASSLRGWGPAGLTETQYFGPGTRLLVL.

The CDR3 DNA is TGTGCCAGCAGTCCCTGCCAAGGTGGTGGGGGGGGAAATCAGCCCCAGCATTTT. It codes for CASSPCQGGGGGNQPQHF. The rearrangement links TRBV6-8 to TRBJ1-5; maybe TRBD1 (5 bases). The V and J ends lost 5 bases and 4 bases respectively, with 24 bases between them. The CDR3 consists of 18 residues. The germline gives CDR1 MNHGY, CDR2 SAAAGT.